These T cell receptor beta chains were read from a single sample in a study of OX40 agonist ivuxolimab in advanced cancers. The table came from immunoSEQ multiplex PCR; TCRdb's copy has only in-frame clones and leaves some out. This table holds approximately 82,000 clones, around 90% found once. The sample in question was CD4+ or CD8+ T cells sorted from blood, obtained in a trial of the OX40 agonist ivuxolimab. All receptors come from an adult with an advanced solid tumor such as melanoma, head and neck, liver or kidney cancer. The CDR3 runs from the conserved cysteine through the conserved F or W. A D gene is named only where the DNA matches it firmly. Size values are once, few and many counts, or a class for expanded clones, and some rows have none.

clone_size: .
v_call: TRBV11-2
j_call: TRBJ1-2
d_call: .
cdr3_aa: CASSLFGNYGYTF
cdr3_nt: TGTGCCAGCAGCTTATTTGGGAACTATGGCTACACCTTC

clone_size: once
v_call: TRBV10-3
j_call: TRBJ1-5
d_call: TRBD1
cdr3_aa: CAIRSGQGDQPQHF
cdr3_nt: TGTGCCATCAGGTCGGGACAGGGGGACCAGCCCCAGCATTTT

clone_size: .
v_call: TRBV10-1
j_call: TRBJ1-6
d_call: .
cdr3_aa: CASSDGPVNSPLHF
cdr3_nt: TGCGCCAGCAGTGACGGGCCGGTCAATTCACCCCTCCACTTT

clone_size: .
v_call: TRBV30
j_call: TRBJ1-1
d_call: .
cdr3_aa: CAWNPQLMNTEAFF
cdr3_nt: TGTGCCTGGAACCCACAGTTAATGAACACTGAAGCTTTCTTT

clone_size: .
v_call: TRBV18
j_call: TRBJ2-1
d_call: .
cdr3_aa: CASSPRGQWASSYNEQFF
cdr3_nt: TGTGCCAGCTCACCACGAGGACAGTGGGCTAGCTCCTACAATGAGCAGTTCTTC

clone_size: .
v_call: TRBV11-3
j_call: TRBJ1-1
d_call: .
cdr3_aa: CASSFPAGEAFF
cdr3_nt: TGTGCCAGCAGCTTTCCGGCCGGTGAAGCTTTCTTT

clone_size: .
v_call: TRBV18
j_call: TRBJ1-2
d_call: TRBD1
cdr3_aa: CASSHGTGGDYGYTF
cdr3_nt: TGTGCCAGCTCACACGGGACAGGGGGCGACTATGGCTACACCTTC

clone_size: .
v_call: TRBV7-9
j_call: TRBJ2-3
d_call: TRBD1
cdr3_aa: CASSSQRTGTDTQYF
cdr3_nt: TGTGCCAGCAGCTCTCAACGGACAGGGACAGATACGCAGTATTTT

clone_size: .
v_call: TRBV5-1
j_call: TRBJ2-3
d_call: .
cdr3_aa: CASSAAQGFFTDTQYF
cdr3_nt: TGCGCCAGCAGCGCGGCCCAGGGATTTTTCACAGATACGCAGTATTTT

clone_size: .
v_call: TRBV2
j_call: TRBJ1-1
d_call: TRBD1
cdr3_aa: CASSWTGGPNTEAFF
cdr3_nt: TGTGCCAGCAGTTGGACAGGGGGCCCTAACACTGAAGCTTTCTTT

clone_size: .
v_call: TRBV19
j_call: TRBJ2-5
d_call: .
cdr3_aa: CASSADTDTGRKQETQYF
cdr3_nt: TGTGCCAGTAGTGCCGACACCGATACGGGGCGGAAACAAGAGACCCAGTACTTC

clone_size: .
v_call: TRBV21-1
j_call: TRBJ2-1
d_call: .
cdr3_aa: CASKSPEFSSLSGGRRSTYNEQFF
cdr3_nt: TGTGCCAGCAAATCCCCAGAATTTTCTTCGCTGTCAGGCGGGAGGCGCTCAACGTACAATGAGCAGTTCTTC

clone_size: .
v_call: TRBV2
j_call: TRBJ1-5
d_call: .
cdr3_aa: CASSATEYSNQPQHF
cdr3_nt: TGTGCCAGCAGCGCAACAGAGTATAGCAATCAGCCCCAGCATTTT

clone_size: once
v_call: TRBV30
j_call: TRBJ2-2
d_call: TRBD2
cdr3_aa: CAWSSRGGHDTGELFF
cdr3_nt: TGTGCCTGGAGTTCACGCGGGGGGCATGACACCGGGGAGCTGTTTTTT

clone_size: once
v_call: TRBV6-6
j_call: TRBJ1-1
d_call: .
cdr3_aa: CASSYENTEAFF
cdr3_nt: TGTGCCAGCAGTTACGAGAACACTGAAGCTTTCTTT